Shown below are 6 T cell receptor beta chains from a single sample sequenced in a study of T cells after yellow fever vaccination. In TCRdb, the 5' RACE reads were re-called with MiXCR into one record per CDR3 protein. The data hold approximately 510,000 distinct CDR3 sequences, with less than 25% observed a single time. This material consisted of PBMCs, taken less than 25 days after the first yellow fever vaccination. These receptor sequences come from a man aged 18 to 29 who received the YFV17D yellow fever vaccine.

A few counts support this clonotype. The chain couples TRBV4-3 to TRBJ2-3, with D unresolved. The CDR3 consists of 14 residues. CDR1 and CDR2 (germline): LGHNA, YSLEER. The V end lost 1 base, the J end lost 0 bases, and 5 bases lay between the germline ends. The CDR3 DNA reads TGCGCCAGCAGCCAAGCCAGAAGCACAGATACGCAGTATTTT. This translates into CASSQARSTDTQYF.

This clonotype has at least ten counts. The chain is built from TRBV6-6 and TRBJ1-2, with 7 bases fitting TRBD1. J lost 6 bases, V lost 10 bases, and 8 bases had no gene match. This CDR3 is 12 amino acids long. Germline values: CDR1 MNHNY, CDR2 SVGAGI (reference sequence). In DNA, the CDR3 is TGTGCCATCTCCGTAGGGGGCGATGGCTACACCTTC. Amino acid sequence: CAISVGGDGYTF.

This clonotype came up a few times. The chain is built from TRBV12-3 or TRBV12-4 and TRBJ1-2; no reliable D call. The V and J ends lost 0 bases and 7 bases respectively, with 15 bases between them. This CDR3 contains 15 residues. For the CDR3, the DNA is TGTGCCAGCAGTTTAGCGCCGGGAGGAGAGGCTGGCTACACCTTC. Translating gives CASSLAPGGEAGYTF.

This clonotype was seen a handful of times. This chain's CDR3 is CATSDSDSQETQYF. The CDR3, as DNA: TGTGCCACCAGTGATTCTGATAGCCAAGAGACCCAGTACTTC. The chain has TRBV24-1 and TRBJ2-5, with D unclear. V was pared by 2 bases and J by 1 base, with 7 bases between. The CDR3 extends over 14 amino acids. CDR1 is KGHDR and CDR2 is SFDVKD in the germline V gene.

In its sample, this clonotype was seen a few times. The CDR3 DNA is TGTGCCAGCAGCGCCCGACATGGAGGAGCAACTAATGAAAAACTGTTTTTT. Its translation: CASSARHGGATNEKLFF. V and J are TRBV9 and TRBJ1-4; no firm D call. Between the trimmed V and J ends, which lost 3 bases and 0 bases, there was a span of 15 bases. This CDR3 is built from 17 residues. CDR1 is SGDLS and CDR2 is YYNGEE in the germline V gene. Variable domain in full (rest from reference TRBV9 and TRBJ1-4): DSGVTQTPKHLITATGQRVTLRCSPRSGDLSVYWYQQSLDQGLQFLIQYYNGEERAKGNILERFSAQQFPDLHSELNLSSLELGDSALYFCASSARHGGATNEKLFFGSGTQLSVL.

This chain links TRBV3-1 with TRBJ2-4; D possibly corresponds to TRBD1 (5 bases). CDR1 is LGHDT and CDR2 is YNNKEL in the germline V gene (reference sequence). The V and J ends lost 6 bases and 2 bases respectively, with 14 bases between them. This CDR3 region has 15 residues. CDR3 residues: CASSWGSVPKNIQYF. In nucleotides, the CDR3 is TGTGCCAGCAGTTGGGGCAGTGTCCCCAAAAACATTCAGTACTTC. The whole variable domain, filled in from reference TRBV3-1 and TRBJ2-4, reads DTAVSQTPKYLVTQMGNDKSIKCEQNLGHDTMYWYKQDSKKFLKIMFSYNNKELIINETVPNRFSPKSPDKAHLNLHINSLELGDSAVYFCASSWGSVPKNIQYFGAGTRLSVL.